The rows below give T cell receptor beta chains drawn from one sample of a study of shared clonotypes between healthy human individuals. Assay used: immunoSEQ multiplex PCR; TCRdb lists only in-frame clones, some missing. The sample holds millions of clones, around 90% seen once. Specimen: naive CD4+ T cells sorted from blood. Every receptor here comes from a man aged 18-30 years in good health. The CDR3 runs from the conserved cysteine through the conserved F or W. The D gene is left open where the match is weak. Some rows mark clone size as missing; the rest say once, few, many or name a class of expanded clone.

d_call j_call clone_size v_call cdr3_aa cdr3_nt
NA TRBJ1-1 NA TRBV7-8 CASSLLGSRVSTEAFF TGTGCCAGCAGCTTATTAGGAAGTCGTGTAAGCACTGAAGCTTTCTTT
NA TRBJ1-1 few TRBV30 CAWSVTSTEAFF TGTGCCTGGAGTGTAACGAGTACAGAAGCTTTCTTT
TRBD2 TRBJ2-7 NA TRBV11-2 CASSLGGGVEQYF TGTGCCAGCAGCTTAGGGGGAGGGGTCGAGCAGTACTTC
NA TRBJ2-1 NA TRBV11-2 CASSSLKANNEQFF TGTGCCAGCAGCTCCTTGAAAGCGAACAATGAGCAGTTCTTC
NA TRBJ1-1 NA TRBV29-1 CSAALIGSPAFF TGCAGCGCCGCACTGATAGGGAGCCCTGCTTTCTTT
NA TRBJ2-3 NA TRBV4-1 CASSQVSGQKSTDTQYF TGCGCCAGCAGCCAAGTTTCCGGGCAGAAAAGCACAGATACGCAGTATTTT
TRBD2 TRBJ2-7 once TRBV7-9 CASSRGEGIYEQYF TGTGCCAGCAGCCGGGGGGAAGGGATATACGAGCAGTACTTC
NA TRBJ2-7 NA TRBV11-2 CASSPGLRWEQYF TGTGCCAGCAGCCCGGGACTCAGATGGGAGCAGTACTTC
NA TRBJ1-2 NA TRBV6-5 CASSYSGVGYGYTF TGTGCCAGCAGTTACTCTGGCGTCGGGTATGGCTACACCTTC
NA TRBJ1-3 once TRBV7-7 CASSPGVSGTTIYF TGTGCTAGCAGCCCAGGTGTATCCGGGACCACCATATATTTT
NA TRBJ1-1 NA TRBV19 CASSIAPGNTEAFF TGTGCCAGTAGTATTGCCCCTGGGAACACTGAAGCTTTCTTT
NA TRBJ1-1 NA TRBV7-7 CASSVTENTEAFF TGTGCTAGCAGCGTGACAGAGAACACTGAAGCTTTCTTT
NA TRBJ1-5 once TRBV10-2 CASSELQGRPQHF TGCGCCAGCAGTGAGTTGCAGGGTCGGCCCCAGCATTTT
NA TRBJ2-1 once TRBV9 CASSVDTLNEQFF TGTGCCAGCAGCGTAGATACCCTCAATGAGCAGTTCTTC
TRBD1 TRBJ1-1 NA TRBV18 CASSPPNEQGSEAFF TGTGCCAGCTCACCACCGAACGAACAGGGGAGTGAAGCTTTCTTT
NA TRBJ2-5 NA TRBV5-1 CASSLRGEETQYF TGCGCCAGCAGCTTGCGTGGAGAAGAGACCCAGTACTTC
NA TRBJ1-5 NA TRBV6-5 CASKVTGHSNQPQHF TGTGCCAGCAAGGTTACAGGACATAGCAATCAGCCCCAGCATTTT
NA TRBJ1-2 NA TRBV4-3 CASSPQTNYGYTF TGCGCCAGCAGCCCACAGACTAACTATGGCTACACCTTC
NA TRBJ2-1 NA TRBV12-5 CASGLGQGIYEQFF TGTGCTAGTGGTTTGGGTCAGGGGATCTATGAGCAGTTCTTC
NA TRBJ1-1 NA TRBV25-1 CASTPMAMNTEAFF TGTGCCAGCACTCCGATGGCAATGAACACTGAAGCTTTCTTT
TRBD1 TRBJ1-5 once TRBV7-2 CASSLGGQGNSNQPQHF TGTGCCAGCAGCTTAGGGGGACAGGGTAATAGCAATCAGCCCCAGCATTTT
NA TRBJ2-7 NA TRBV4-3 CASSQVSGSVAAYEQYF TGCGCCAGCAGCCAAGTATCGGGGTCGGTGGCGGCCTACGAGCAGTACTTC